A single sample is the source of the 22 T cell receptor beta chains below, sequenced in a study of naive and memory T cell subsets (TCRdb year 2017). Using 3' ligation of a UMI-containing oligonucleotide to TCR cDNA, the study laid out a robust and sensitive protocol to amplify, sequence and analyze TCRs. The library was built by means of 5' RACE. The sequencer was an Illumina MiSeq. Four rounds of PCR, run with the SP2 primer together with nested alpha and beta constant region primers, were used to amplify the ligated cDNA. The public reads were reprocessed in TCRdb via fastp at Q25 and MiXCR, keeping in-frame beta chains. Rows with one shared CDR3 protein collapse into an entry with the most common genes and DNA. Within this sample are 55,000 to 70,000 distinct CDR3 sequences, with roughly 7% of them counted one time only. The ten largest clonotypes hold 9.7% of the sample. The source is a male donor in good health.

This clonotype has more than one count but fewer than ten. The chain has TRBV6-2 or TRBV6-3 and TRBJ2-7, with TRBD2 matching over 10 bases. V was pared by 6 bases and J by 0 bases, with 5 bases of the junction left unmatched. CDR1 is MNHEY, CDR2 SVGEGT, per germline. The CDR3 totals 15 residues. This CDR3 is CASSQRTSGSYEQYF. CDR3 sequence (DNA): TGTGCCAGCAGCCAACGGACTAGCGGCTCCTACGAGCAGTACTTC.

CDR3 amino acids: CASSLGQVYPYEQYF. The CDR3 DNA reads as TGTGCCAGCAGCCTAGGACAGGTCTACCCCTACGAGCAGTACTTC. The chain uses TRBV7-9 and TRBJ2-7; 7 bases align to TRBD1. The CDR3 extends over 15 amino acids. Germline-derived CDR1 and CDR2 are SEHNR and FQNEAQ (reference sequence). J was trimmed by 2 bases and V by 5 bases; bases with no gene match: 9.

This clonotype showed up just a few times. The chain links TRBV30 to TRBJ1-3; 7 bases are shared with TRBD1. Germline-derived CDR1 and CDR2 are GTSNPN and SVGIG (reference sequence). V trimming: 2 bases; J trimming: 0 bases; junction bases outside the gene matches: 13. This CDR3 has 18 amino acids. CDR3 bases: TGTGCCTGGAGTCAACGATGGGGACAGCTGAGCTCTGGAAACACCATATATTTT. This gives the protein CAWSQRWGQLSSGNTIYF.

The CDR3 DNA sequence: TGTGCCAGCTCTCCCTTGGGGGTGGGGGAGGAGACCCAGTACTTC. Amino acid sequence: CASSPLGVGEETQYF. The chain recombines TRBV28 with TRBJ2-5, with D tentatively TRBD1 or TRBD2 (5 bases each). The V and J ends lost 8 bases and 5 bases respectively, with 21 bases between them. This CDR3 is 15 amino acids long. Looked up from germline, CDR1 is MDHEN and CDR2 is SYDVKM.

This clonotype was seen many times. The rearrangement joins TRBV20-1 to TRBJ1-4; D remains unclear. CDR1 and CDR2 (germline): DFQATT, SNEGSKA (reference sequence). V dropped 3 bases and J dropped 0 bases, with 5 bases sitting between them. The CDR3 is 13 amino acids. This CDR3 is CSARAATNEKLFF. The CDR3 nucleotides are TGCAGTGCTAGGGCGGCAACTAATGAAAAACTGTTTTTT.

The genes are TRBV11-2 and TRBJ2-3, with TRBD2 matching over 12 bases. The ends lost 5 bases at V and 0 bases at J; junction bases unmatched: 9. The CDR3 is made up of 18 amino acids. Germline-derived CDR1 and CDR2 are SGHAT and FQNNGV. Written as DNA, the CDR3 is TGTGCCAGCAGCCAAGAGACCGGACTAGCGGGGAGCACAGATACGCAGTATTTT. This encodes CASSQETGLAGSTDTQYF. The full variable domain, in which reference TRBV11-2 and TRBJ2-3 provide the parts outside the CDR3, is EAGVAQSPRYKIIEKRQSVAFWCNPISGHATLYWYQQILGQGPKLLIQFQNNGVVDDSQLPKDRFSAERLKGVDSTLKIQPAKLEDSAVYLCASSQETGLAGSTDTQYFGPGTRLTVL.

The V call is TRBV10-3, the J call TRBJ1-5; 9 nucleotides agree with TRBD1. This CDR3 comprises 14 residues. Germline CDR1 and CDR2: ENHRY and SYGVKD. The J segment lost 6 bases and the V segment lost 3 bases, leaving 3 bases of the junction unmatched. CDR3 DNA: TGTGCCATCAGTGACGGACAGGGGTTTCAGCCCCAGCATTTT. Its translation: CAISDGQGFQPQHF.

This clonotype was counted a few times. The rearrangement links TRBV7-9 to TRBJ2-7, with a weak D call TRBD2 (7 bases). The CDR3 is made up of 14 amino acids. Germline values: CDR1 SEHNR, CDR2 FQNEAQ (reference sequence). V lost 5 bases and J 5 bases, leaving 16 bases between the germline ends. The CDR3 protein is CASSPFSGGHEQYF. The CDR3 coding sequence is TGTGCCAGCAGCCCCTTCTCCGGGGGGCACGAGCAGTACTTC. The full variable domain, in which reference TRBV7-9 and TRBJ2-7 provide the parts outside the CDR3, is DTGVSQNPRHKITKRGQNVTFRCDPISEHNRLYWYRQTLGQGPEFLTYFQNEAQLEKSRLLSDRFSAERPKGSFSTLEIQRTEQGDSAMYLCASSPFSGGHEQYFGPGTRLTVT.

This clonotype was seen ten or more times. The V call is TRBV4-2, the J call TRBJ1-1, with D perhaps matching TRBD1 (5 bases). Germline-derived CDR1 and CDR2 are LGHNA and YNFKEQ. V lost 6 bases, J lost 4 bases, and 18 bases lay in between. This CDR3 is built from 15 residues. This CDR3 reads CASSPAIGEGTEAFF. DNA for the CDR3: TGTGCCAGCAGTCCGGCGATAGGGGAGGGCACTGAAGCTTTCTTT.

A note on this clonotype: This may be a read error, as it is one base from a much larger clone. The CDR3 spells CASSYDGTVGGYTF. The DNA for the CDR3 is TGTGCCAGCAGTTACGACGGGACCGTAGGTGGCTACACCTTC. V usage is TRBV6-5 and J usage is TRBJ1-2; the D gene is possibly TRBD1 (5 bases). The CDR3 loop spans 14 amino acids. With 2 bases removed from V and 7 bases from J, the gap between germline ends came to 14 bases. In germline, CDR1 is MNHEY, CDR2 SVGAGI.

The chain couples TRBV6-6 to TRBJ2-1; possible D gene TRBD1, 6 bases. Germline assignment: CDR1 MNHNY and CDR2 SVGAGI (reference sequence). The CDR3 has 15 amino acids. Between the trimmed V and J ends, which lost 7 bases and 6 bases, there was a span of 19 bases. The CDR3 protein is CASKGAQGVGNEQFF. CDR3 DNA sequence: TGTGCCAGCAAAGGCGCACAGGGAGTTGGCAATGAGCAGTTCTTC.

The chain combines TRBV19 with TRBJ1-1, with D unresolved. Germline V gene data show CDR1 as LNHDA and CDR2 as SQIVND (reference sequence). This CDR3 spans 13 amino acids. Trimming removed 5 bases at V and 5 bases at J, with 12 bases between. CDR3 residues: CASSPVGRTEAFF. In DNA, the CDR3 is TGTGCCAGTAGTCCAGTCGGACGTACTGAAGCTTTCTTT.

This clonotype has a handful of counts. This chain joins TRBV12-3 or TRBV12-4 and TRBJ2-1, with TRBD2 matching 10 bases. This CDR3 contains 16 residues. Germline trimming cut 5 bases from V and 9 bases from J; bases unmatched to any gene: 13. CDR3 in DNA: TGTGCCAGCAGTCCTAAAGGGCTAGCGGGAGCCGGTGAGCAGTTCTTC. This gives the protein CASSPKGLAGAGEQFF.

This clonotype was detected once. This likely comes from a read error, as the CDR3 has no conserved phenylalanine or tryptophan at its end. The chain is built from TRBV19 and TRBJ2-7; D not resolved. V lost 5 bases and J lost 1, with 12 bases in between. This CDR3 region has 14 residues. In germline, CDR1 is LNHDA, CDR2 SQIVND (reference sequence). CDR3 sequence reads: CASSRAAKSYEQYL. CDR3 nucleotides: TGTGCCAGTAGTCGGGCAGCAAAGTCCTACGAGCAGTACTTA.

This clonotype has only a few counts. The chain joins TRBV7-9 to TRBJ2-1; 10 nucleotides match TRBD2. V lost 5 bases, J lost 8 bases, and 9 bases stayed unmatched. The CDR3 sequence is 15 residues long. Per the germline V gene, CDR1 is SEHNR and CDR2 is FQNEAQ (reference sequence). The CDR3 DNA is TGTGCCAGCAGCCCCAACCGCCTAGCGGGGGATGAGCAGTTCTTC. Protein sequence: CASSPNRLAGDEQFF.

This clonotype has only a few counts. V usage is TRBV5-1 and J usage is TRBJ2-3; TRBD1 is a possible D gene (6 bases). The V gene lost 1 base and the J gene lost 6 bases, with 15 bases spanning the gap. This CDR3 contains 15 residues. Germline V lookup: CDR1 SGHRS, CDR2 YFSETQ. The CDR3 here is CASSLLGRGPDTQYF. DNA of the CDR3: TGCGCCAGCAGCTTGCTTGGCAGGGGTCCTGATACGCAGTATTTT.

This clonotype was seen at least ten times. The chain joins TRBV6-5 to TRBJ1-1; weak D call: TRBD1 (6 bases). CDR1 and CDR2 from the germline V gene are MNHEY and SVGAGI. The CDR3 sequence is 15 residues long. V was clipped by 4 bases and J by 4 bases, with 16 bases between them. CDR3 protein: CASSFQTGSVTEAFF. The CDR3 bases are TGTGCCAGCAGTTTCCAAACAGGGTCCGTCACTGAAGCTTTCTTT.

This clonotype was picked up many times. V and J are TRBV18 and TRBJ1-1; D remains unclear. This CDR3 comprises 15 residues. The V gene's germline CDR1 is KGHSH and CDR2 LQKENI. Trimming took off 1 base at V and 1 base at J, with 10 bases between the two ends. This CDR3 reads CASSPQGLENTEAFF. The CDR3 DNA sequence: TGTGCCAGCTCACCACAAGGGCTTGAGAACACTGAAGCTTTCTTT.

The rearrangement links TRBV20-1 to TRBJ2-7; a possible D gene is TRBD2 (7 bases). Trimming stripped 0 bases from V and 5 bases from J, with 26 bases between. Germline-derived CDR1 and CDR2 are DFQATT and SNEGSKA (reference sequence). CDR3 length equals 18 residues. CDR3: CSARDPGAAGGSIHEQYF. The CDR3 coding sequence is TGCAGTGCTAGAGATCCAGGGGCCGCTGGCGGGAGTATCCACGAGCAGTACTTC.

This clonotype was seen many times. The chain carries TRBV5-1 and TRBJ2-7; D gene uncertain. The V and J ends lost 0 bases and 4 bases respectively, with 2 bases between them. Germline V gives CDR1 SGHRS, CDR2 YFSETQ. The CDR3 runs to 11 residues. CDR3 sequence reads: CASSLEYEQYF. The CDR3 nucleotides are TGCGCCAGCAGCTTGGAGTACGAGCAGTACTTC.

This clonotype showed up many times. This chain uses TRBV5-1 with TRBJ1-2, with 9 positions matching TRBD1. V trimming: 4 bases; J trimming: 3 bases; junction bases outside the gene matches: 13. The CDR3 loop spans 17 amino acids. Germline assignment: CDR1 SGHRS and CDR2 YFSETQ. The CDR3 loop reads CASSPGQGRNEDYGYTF. CDR3 coding DNA: TGCGCCAGCAGCCCGGGACAGGGTCGCAACGAGGACTATGGCTACACCTTC.

This clonotype was recorded at least ten times. This chain uses TRBV5-1 with TRBJ1-2; 7 bases are shared with TRBD1. This CDR3 is 14 amino acids long. Trimming at V came to 3 bases and at J to 0 bases, leaving 2 bases not matched to a gene. Germline values: CDR1 SGHRS, CDR2 YFSETQ. The CDR3 sequence: CASSWGTANYGYTF. The CDR3 DNA sequence: TGCGCCAGCAGCTGGGGGACAGCTAACTATGGCTACACCTTC.